Below are 17 T cell receptor beta chains sequenced from a single sample in a study of prognosis after radiotherapy for stage I lung cancer. With two-round multiplex PCR, TCR beta CDR3 sequences were amplified from genomic DNA. For every TRBV and TRBJ gene, a specific primer was used in first-round PCR. TCRdb fed the multiplex PCR reads into MiXCR, producing one record per CDR3 protein. The table lists fewer than 40,000 distinct CDR3 sequences, 40% to 55% of them singletons. Sequenced here: PBMCs, sampled before or after stereotactic body radiation therapy (not recorded which). The origin of the receptors is a donor aged 50 or older with non-small cell lung cancer.

This clonotype was counted many times. This chain links TRBV28 with TRBJ2-7, with a possible D match to TRBD2 (6 bases). The CDR3 is made up of 15 amino acids. Between the trimmed V and J ends, which lost 3 bases and 3 bases, there was a span of 15 bases. Looked up from germline, CDR1 is MDHEN and CDR2 is SYDVKM. The CDR3 protein is CASSFSQSGRYEQYF. In nucleotides, the CDR3 is TGTGCCAGCAGTTTCAGCCAGAGCGGGCGCTACGAGCAGTACTTC.

V usage is TRBV19 and J usage is TRBJ2-7, with D possibly being TRBD1 (6 bases). There are 13 residues in the CDR3. The V end lost 5 bases, the J end lost 6 bases, and 14 bases lay between the germline ends. Per the germline V gene, CDR1 is LNHDA and CDR2 is SQIVND (reference sequence). In DNA, the CDR3 is TGTGCCAGTAGTCCGGGGACATTTGGCGAGCAGTACTTC. It encodes CASSPGTFGEQYF.

CDR3 nucleotides: TGCAGTGCTAGGCCGGATCGCACAGATACGCAGTATTTT. Protein product: CSARPDRTDTQYF. The chain links TRBV20-1 to TRBJ2-3; D ambiguous. Germline CDR1 reads DFQATT; CDR2 reads SNEGSKA (reference sequence). The CDR3 sequence is 13 residues long. Trimming shortened V by 3 bases and J by 1 base, and 8 bases separated the two germline ends.

This clonotype was counted many times. The rearrangement links TRBV6-1 to TRBJ1-4; 8 bases align to TRBD1. Germline V gene data show CDR1 as MNHNS and CDR2 as SASEGT. Trimming removed 6 bases from V and 8 bases from J; junction bases left unmatched: 5. The CDR3 loop spans 13 amino acids. CDR3 coding DNA: TGTGCCAGCAGGGACAGGGACTTGGAAAAACTGTTTTTT. Protein sequence: CASRDRDLEKLFF.

The gene calls are TRBV30 and TRBJ1-2, with D uncertain. V was pared by 6 bases and J by 6 bases, with 11 bases between. The CDR3 spans 11 residues. CDR1 and CDR2 (germline): GTSNPN, SVGIG (reference sequence). Written as DNA, the CDR3 is TGTGCCTGCCGTGTAGACCATGGCTACACCTTC. It yields the protein CACRVDHGYTF. The full variable domain, completed using reference TRBV30 and TRBJ1-2, is SQTIHQWPATLVQPVGSPLSLECTVEGTSNPNLYWYRQAAGRGLQLLFYSVGIGQISSEVPQNLSASRPQDRQFILSSKKLLLSDSGFYLCACRVDHGYTFGSGTRLTVV.

This clonotype has ten or more counts. This chain uses TRBV7-8 with TRBJ2-7, with D possibly called TRBD1 or TRBD2 (6 bases each). Trimming stripped 5 bases from V and 5 bases from J, with 16 bases between. In germline, CDR1 is SGHVS, CDR2 FQNEAQ. This CDR3 has 14 amino acids. The CDR3 reads CASSTRGRRDEQYF. DNA of the CDR3: TGTGCCAGCAGCACCAGGGGACGGAGGGACGAGCAGTACTTC.

This clonotype showed up many times. The DNA for the CDR3 is TGTGCCACCGGCCCGGGAGGGGAGGATACGCAGTATTTT. Translation: CATGPGGEDTQYF. The J gene is TRBJ2-3, the V gene TRBV24-1; 8 bases line up with TRBD2. V lost 9 bases, J lost 6 bases, and 7 bases stayed unmatched. CDR3 length: 13 amino acids. Germline CDR1 and CDR2: KGHDR and SFDVKD.

V is TRBV9 and J is TRBJ2-1, with 9 positions matching TRBD2. The V and J ends lost 4 bases and 7 bases, in that order; junction bases with no gene match: 12. The CDR3 consists of 16 residues. Germline CDR1 SGDLS, CDR2 YYNGEE. CDR3 bases: TGTGCCAGCAGCTCCCGGACTAGCGCGACGGCGAATGAGCAGTTCTTC. Protein product: CASSSRTSATANEQFF.

The rearrangement links TRBV13 to TRBJ2-7, with TRBD2 matching 10 bases. CDR3 size: 15 residues. Losses at the gene ends were 5 bases for V and 2 bases for J; bases not matched to a gene: 6. Germline-derived CDR1 and CDR2 are PRHDT and FYEKMQ (reference sequence). This CDR3 is CASSPQREGTYEQYF. The CDR3 DNA is TGTGCCAGCAGCCCCCAGCGGGAGGGAACCTACGAGCAGTACTTC.

The rearrangement joins TRBV7-9 to TRBJ1-2, with TRBD1 as a possible D gene (6 bases). Germline CDR1 reads SEHNR; CDR2 reads FQNEAQ (reference sequence). V was trimmed by 2 bases and J by 4 bases, leaving 17 bases between them. CDR3 size: 16 residues. CDR3 in amino acids: CASSLMGATRLYGYTF. As DNA, the CDR3 is TGTGCCAGCAGCTTAATGGGGGCCACCCGCCTCTATGGCTACACCTTC.

The chain carries TRBV11-2 and TRBJ2-7; D may be TRBD2 (6 bases). The germline V and J ends were trimmed by 0 bases and 3 bases, with 9 bases remaining between them. The CDR3 consists of 14 residues. Germline V gives CDR1 SGHAT, CDR2 FQNNGV. The CDR3 DNA is TGTGCCAGCAGCTTAGATGCGGGGATCTACGAGCAGTACTTC. Translation: CASSLDAGIYEQYF.

This clonotype is judged medium-sized (0.01 to 0.1%). The V and J genes are TRBV30 and TRBJ1-6; D is unresolved. Germline assignment: CDR1 GTSNPN and CDR2 SVGIG (reference sequence). Trimming removed 3 bases from V and 8 bases from J, with 8 bases in between. The CDR3 spans 12 residues. CDR3 bases: TGTGCCTGGAGCGCAATGTATTCACCCCTCCACTTT. Translated, it gives CAWSAMYSPLHF.

A note on this clonotype: This likely traces to a read error, being one base from a far larger clone. The J gene is TRBJ2-5, the V gene TRBV27; tentatively, D is TRBD1 or TRBD2 (5 bases each). The last part of the DNA fits TRBJ2-1 better; the J call may be wrong. The CDR3 runs to 14 residues. Germline values: CDR1 MNHEY, CDR2 SMNVEV (reference sequence). In nucleotides, the CDR3 is TGTGCCAGCACCGGGACCCGGAATGTCAATGAGCAGTTCTTC. It specifies CASTGTRNVNEQFF.

At least ten counts were recorded for this clonotype. This sequence joins TRBV7-2 and TRBJ2-6; possible D gene TRBD2, 6 bases. Germline CDR1 and CDR2: SGHTA and FQGNSA. Trimming cost V 1 base and J 2 bases, with 12 bases left between them. This CDR3 has 17 amino acids. The CDR3 loop is CASSLVGGWAGANVLTF. Here the CDR3 DNA reads TGTGCCAGCAGCTTAGTGGGGGGATGGGCTGGGGCCAACGTCCTGACTTTC.

Comment on this clonotype: A read error may produce the germline difference seen at one junction end. The J gene is TRBJ1-6, the V gene TRBV12-3 or TRBV12-4, with D possibly matching TRBD1 (6 bases). The CDR3 extends over 15 amino acids. CDR3 loop: CAGSQTGGDNSPLHF. The CDR3 DNA reads TGCGCCGGCAGCCAGACAGGAGGAGATAATTCACCCCTCCACTTT.

This clonotype was seen only once. The rearrangement joins TRBV5-6 to TRBJ2-3; D gene uncertain. V lost 4 bases and J 4 bases, leaving 13 bases between the germline ends. Germline assignment: CDR1 SGHDT and CDR2 YYEEEE. CDR3 length: 14 residues. The CDR3 reads CASSLGSRADTQYF. The CDR3 region has the DNA TGTGCCAGCAGCCTGGGATCTAGGGCAGATACGCAGTATTTT.

The J gene is TRBJ2-2, the V gene TRBV24-1; a weak D match, TRBD2 (5 bases). Trimming removed 7 bases at V and 7 bases at J, with 12 bases between. Germline CDR1 reads KGHDR; CDR2 reads SFDVKD. The CDR3 extends over 13 amino acids. CDR3 loop: CATRDLPFGELFF. The CDR3 DNA sequence: TGTGCCACCAGGGACTTACCGTTCGGGGAGCTGTTTTTT.